This is a list of T cell receptor beta chains from one sample in a study of somatic mutations in cytotoxic T cells in rheumatoid arthritis. Sequencing used immunoSEQ multiplex PCR; TCRdb keeps in-frame clones, though not all of them. The profile shows under 30,000 clones, around 74% of them singletons. Specimen: CD8+ T cells sorted from blood. These receptors were collected from a woman in her late teens or twenties in good health. Both conserved end residues are part of each CDR3. The D gene is left open where the match is weak. The size of a clone is reported for some rows only, either as once, few or many, or as a class for expanded clones.

>TRBD1|-|TRBV28|TRBJ1-1|15
CASSLPTGLNTEAFF
TGTGCCAGCAGTCTACCGACAGGGTTGAACACTGAAGCTTTCTTT
>TRBD1|-|TRBV30|TRBJ2-7|13
CAWSGSHRGEQYF
TGTGCCTGGAGTGGAAGCCACAGGGGCGAGCAGTACTTC
>-|-|TRBV28|TRBJ2-1|11
CASRQYNEQFF
TGTGCCAGCAGGCAGTACAATGAGCAGTTCTTC
>-|-|TRBV14|TRBJ2-5|16
CASSHEKRGGQETQYF
TGTGCCAGCAGCCACGAAAAGCGCGGTGGGCAAGAGACCCAGTACTTC
>-|-|TRBV5-6|TRBJ1-1|14
CASSYDPANTEAFF
TGTGCCAGCAGCTACGATCCCGCGAACACTGAAGCTTTCTTT
>-|-|TRBV27|TRBJ2-7|13
CASSPTPTYEQYF
TGTGCCAGCAGCCCGACTCCGACCTACGAGCAGTACTTC
>TRBD2|-|TRBV11-2|TRBJ2-1|15
CASSLDGGANNEQFF
TGTGCCAGCAGCTTAGACGGGGGGGCCAACAATGAGCAGTTCTTC
>-|-|TRBV4-1|TRBJ2-5|16
CASSQDPPGLQETQYF
TGCGCCAGCAGCCAAGACCCCCCGGGACTCCAAGAGACCCAGTACTTC
>TRBD2|-|TRBV10-2|TRBJ2-7|14
CASSGTRGSYEQYF
TGCGCCAGCAGTGGGACTAGGGGCAGCTACGAGCAGTACTTC
>-|few|TRBV7-9|TRBJ1-1|13
CASTRVGNTEAFF
TGTGCCAGCACACGCGTCGGGAACACTGAAGCTTTCTTT
>-|-|TRBV28|TRBJ1-5|15
CASSLSGLGNQPQHF
TGTGCCAGCAGTTTATCGGGGCTGGGCAATCAGCCCCAGCATTTT
>-|once|TRBV27|TRBJ2-7|12
CASQDGSYEQYF
TGTGCCAGCCAGGACGGATCTTACGAGCAGTACTTC
>-|-|TRBV7-9|TRBJ2-3|11
CASTQRDTQYF
TGTGCCAGCACCCAGAGAGATACGCAGTATTTT
>TRBD1|-|TRBV28|TRBJ1-1|14
CASSRAGGWTEAFF
TGTGCCAGCAGTCGAGCAGGGGGTTGGACTGAAGCTTTCTTT
>TRBD1|-|TRBV29-1|TRBJ1-2|16
CSVDSSDRDRENGYTF
TGCAGCGTTGACTCTTCTGACCGGGACAGGGAGAATGGCTACACCTTC
>TRBD2|-|TRBV5-4|TRBJ2-7|15
CASSFPGREAYEQYF
TGTGCCAGCAGCTTTCCAGGGAGGGAGGCATACGAGCAGTACTTC
>-|few|TRBV6-1|TRBJ1-5|16
CASSEGVVPFGEPQHF
TGTGCCAGCAGTGAAGGTGTAGTTCCCTTCGGGGAGCCCCAGCATTTT
>-|-|TRBV10-2|TRBJ1-1|15
CASSGGEGVITEAFF
TGCGCCAGCAGTGGGGGGGAGGGAGTAATCACTGAAGCTTTCTTT
>TRBD2|-|TRBV7-6|TRBJ2-3|16
CASSQRTSGSTDTQYF
TGTGCCAGCAGCCAGCGGACTAGCGGGAGCACAGATACGCAGTATTTT
>-|-|TRBV5-4|TRBJ1-1|12
CASSLGLSEAFF
TGTGCCAGCAGCTTAGGACTCAGTGAAGCTTTCTTT
>-|-|TRBV19|TRBJ1-5|15
CASSPRPAGNQPQHF
TGTGCCAGTAGTCCCCGCCCAGCAGGCAATCAGCCCCAGCATTTT
>-|-|TRBV4-1|TRBJ2-7|13
CASSQGTGWEQYF
TGCGCCAGCAGCCAAGGGACGGGGTGGGAGCAGTACTTC
>TRBD2|-|TRBV27|TRBJ2-1|14
CATKASGTYNEQFF
TGTGCCACCAAGGCTAGCGGGACCTACAATGAGCAGTTCTTC
>TRBD2|-|TRBV7-9|TRBJ2-5|13
CASSRAGGETQYF
TGTGCCAGCAGCCGAGCGGGGGGAGAGACCCAGTACTTC
>TRBD2|-|TRBV4-1|TRBJ2-7|15
CASSHRLADGYEQYF
TGCGCCAGCAGCCATCGACTAGCGGATGGCTACGAGCAGTACTTC
>-|-|TRBV7-9|TRBJ2-3|11
CASRERDTQYF
TGTGCCAGCCGTGAGAGAGATACGCAGTATTTT
>-|-|TRBV9|TRBJ2-2|13
CASSVVYTGELFF
TGTGCCAGCAGCGTAGTATACACCGGGGAGCTGTTTTTT
>-|-|TRBV27|TRBJ1-1|13
CASSLYQSTEAFF
TGTGCCAGCAGTTTATACCAGAGCACTGAAGCTTTCTTT
>TRBD2|-|TRBV9|TRBJ2-1|15
CASSAGGFSYNEQFF
TGTGCCAGCAGCGCCGGGGGGTTCTCCTACAATGAGCAGTTCTTC
>-|-|TRBV4-2|TRBJ2-4|16
CASSQDGGTDKNIQYF
TGTGCCAGCAGCCAAGACGGAGGGACAGATAAAAACATTCAGTACTTC
>-|-|TRBV7-6|TRBJ2-5|13
CASSFRGTETQYF
TGTGCCAGCAGCTTCAGGGGAACGGAGACCCAGTACTTC
>-|-|TRBV4-1|TRBJ2-1|15
CAGSQVGHALDEQFF
TGCGCCGGCAGCCAAGTCGGACACGCCCTCGATGAGCAGTTCTTC
>TRBD2|-|TRBV7-9|TRBJ2-2|15
CASTPLAGGSGELFF
TGTGCCAGCACCCCACTAGCGGGAGGATCCGGGGAGCTGTTTTTT
>-|few|TRBV29-1|TRBJ2-7|12
CSVDSGNHEQYF
TGCAGCGTTGACTCGGGTAATCACGAGCAGTACTTC
>-|-|TRBV2|TRBJ1-3|13
CASNLFSGNTIYF
TGTGCCAGCAACCTCTTCTCTGGAAACACCATATATTTT
>TRBD2|-|TRBV2|TRBJ2-3|15
CASSEAGVSGDTQYF
TGTGCCAGCAGTGAGGCGGGAGTGTCCGGGGATACGCAGTATTTT
>-|-|TRBV6-5|TRBJ2-2|14
CASSYEASTGELFF
TGTGCCAGCAGTTACGAGGCTTCCACCGGGGAGCTGTTTTTT
>-|-|TRBV25-1|TRBJ2-7|14
CASSGDMERHEQYF
TGTGCCAGCAGTGGGGACATGGAGAGACACGAGCAGTACTTC
>-|-|TRBV16|TRBJ1-4|16
CASSQLAGATNEKLFF
TGTGCCAGCAGCCAATTGGCAGGAGCAACTAATGAAAAACTGTTTTTT
>TRBD1|-|TRBV10-3|TRBJ1-4|15
CAISESQGAREKLFF
TGTGCCATCAGCGAATCCCAGGGGGCGCGGGAAAAACTGTTTTTT
>-|once|TRBV15|TRBJ1-5|14
CATSSGIDNQPQHF
TGTGCCACCAGCTCTGGGATTGACAATCAGCCCCAGCATTTT